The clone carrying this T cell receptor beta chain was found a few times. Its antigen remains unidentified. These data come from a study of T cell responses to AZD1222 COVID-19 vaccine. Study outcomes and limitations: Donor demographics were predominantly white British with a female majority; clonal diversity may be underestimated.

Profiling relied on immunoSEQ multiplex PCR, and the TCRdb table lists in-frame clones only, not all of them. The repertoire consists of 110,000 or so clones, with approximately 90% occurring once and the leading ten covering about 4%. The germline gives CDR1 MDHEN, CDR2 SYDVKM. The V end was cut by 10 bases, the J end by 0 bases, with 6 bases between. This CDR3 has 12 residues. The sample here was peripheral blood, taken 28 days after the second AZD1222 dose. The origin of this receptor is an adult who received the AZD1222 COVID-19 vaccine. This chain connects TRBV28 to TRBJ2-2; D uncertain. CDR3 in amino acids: CATPANTGELFF. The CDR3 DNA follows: TGTGCCACCCCAGCGAACACCGGGGAGCTGTTTTTT.